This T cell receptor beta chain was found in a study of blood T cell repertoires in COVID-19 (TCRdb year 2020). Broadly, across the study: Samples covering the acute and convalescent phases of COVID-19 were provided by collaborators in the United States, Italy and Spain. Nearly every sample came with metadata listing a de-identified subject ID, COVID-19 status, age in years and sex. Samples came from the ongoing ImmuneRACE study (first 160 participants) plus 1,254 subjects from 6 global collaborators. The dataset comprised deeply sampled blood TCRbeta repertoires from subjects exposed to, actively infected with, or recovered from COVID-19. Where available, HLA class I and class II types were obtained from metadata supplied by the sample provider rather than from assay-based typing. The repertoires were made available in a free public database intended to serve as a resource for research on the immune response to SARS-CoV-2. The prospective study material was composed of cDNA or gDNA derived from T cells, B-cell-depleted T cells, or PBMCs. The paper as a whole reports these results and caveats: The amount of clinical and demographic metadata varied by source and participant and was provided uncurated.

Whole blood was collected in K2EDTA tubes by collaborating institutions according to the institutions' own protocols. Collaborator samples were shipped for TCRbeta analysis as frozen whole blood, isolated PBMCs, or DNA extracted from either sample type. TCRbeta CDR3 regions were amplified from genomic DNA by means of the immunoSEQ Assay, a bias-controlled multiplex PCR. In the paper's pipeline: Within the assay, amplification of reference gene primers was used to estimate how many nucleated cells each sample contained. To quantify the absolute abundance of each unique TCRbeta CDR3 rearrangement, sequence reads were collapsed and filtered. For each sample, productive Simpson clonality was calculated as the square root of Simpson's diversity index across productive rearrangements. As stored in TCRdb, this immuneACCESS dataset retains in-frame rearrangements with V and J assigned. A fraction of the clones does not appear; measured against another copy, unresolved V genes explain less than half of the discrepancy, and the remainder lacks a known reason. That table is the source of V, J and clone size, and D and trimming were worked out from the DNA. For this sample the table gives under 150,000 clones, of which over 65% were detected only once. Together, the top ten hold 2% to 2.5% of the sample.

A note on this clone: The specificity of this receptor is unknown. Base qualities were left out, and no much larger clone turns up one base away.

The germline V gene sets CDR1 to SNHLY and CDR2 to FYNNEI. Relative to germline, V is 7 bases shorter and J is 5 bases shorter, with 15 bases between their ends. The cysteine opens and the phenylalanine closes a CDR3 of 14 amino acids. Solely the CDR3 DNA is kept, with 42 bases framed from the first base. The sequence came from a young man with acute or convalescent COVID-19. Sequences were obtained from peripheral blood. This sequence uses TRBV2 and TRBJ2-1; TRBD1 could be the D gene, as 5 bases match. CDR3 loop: CASIFRVGDNEQFF. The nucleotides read TGTGCCAGCATCTTCCGGGTAGGGGACAATGAGCAGTTCTTC.